This T cell receptor (beta chain) was retrieved from a study of read filtering for tumor transcriptome and immune sequencing. Across the whole study: By R-ISS, stages I, II and III held 8, 16 and 7 patients.

The V gene lost 8 bases and the J gene lost 2 bases, with 14 bases spanning the gap. CDR3 length: 14 amino acids. This library used around 0.4 ug RNA and molecular barcoded adaptors spanning alpha/delta and beta/gamma chains. MiXCR, run by TCRdb on the reads, gives a single entry per CDR3 protein. The sample shows over 80,000 distinct CDR3 sequences, about 12% of them seen only once. There are many counts of this clonotype. The V and J genes are TRBV12-3 or TRBV12-4 and TRBJ2-3; D might be TRBD1 or TRBD2, each matching 5 bases. The sample consisted of a population of CD138-negative cells sorted from bone marrow. The TCR sequence derives from a donor aged 40 or over with multiple myeloma. CDR3 coding DNA: TGTGCCAGCTCTGGGGGACCCCACACAGATACGCAGTATTTT. It yields the protein CASSGGPHTDTQYF.